This T cell receptor (beta chain) was identified in a study of CD8+CD57+ T cells in acquired aplastic anemia. Trimming at V came to 4 bases and at J to 3 bases, leaving 6 bases not matched to a gene. The germline gives CDR1 DFQATT, CDR2 SNEGSKA (reference sequence). The CDR3 is 14 residues long. TCR beta VDJ and CDR3 profiling used genomic DNA as template. In TCRdb, the reads were re-called with MiXCR into one record per CDR3 protein. The table records 150,000 to 200,000 distinct CDR3 sequences, 40% to 55% of them present only once. The sequenced sample was sorted CD4+, CD8+, or CD8+CD57+ T cells (not recorded which) from PBMCs. The clonotype originates from a human donor in good health. The chain couples TRBV20-1 to TRBJ2-7; 10 bases map to TRBD2. CDR3 sequence (DNA): TGCAGTGCTATCGGGACTAGCGCGTTCTACGAGCAGTACTTC. This translates into CSAIGTSAFYEQYF.